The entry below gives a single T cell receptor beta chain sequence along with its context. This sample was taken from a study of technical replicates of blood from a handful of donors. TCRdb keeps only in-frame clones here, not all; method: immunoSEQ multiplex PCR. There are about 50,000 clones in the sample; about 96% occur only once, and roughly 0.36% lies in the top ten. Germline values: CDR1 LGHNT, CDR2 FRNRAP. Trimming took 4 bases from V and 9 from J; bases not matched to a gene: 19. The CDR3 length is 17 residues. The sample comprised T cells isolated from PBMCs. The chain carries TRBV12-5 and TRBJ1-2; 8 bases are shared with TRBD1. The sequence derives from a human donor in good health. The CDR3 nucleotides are TGTGCTAGTGGTTCCCCATGGGAGGGGGACAGGATTCCTAGCTACACCTTC. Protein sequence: CASGSPWEGDRIPSYTF.